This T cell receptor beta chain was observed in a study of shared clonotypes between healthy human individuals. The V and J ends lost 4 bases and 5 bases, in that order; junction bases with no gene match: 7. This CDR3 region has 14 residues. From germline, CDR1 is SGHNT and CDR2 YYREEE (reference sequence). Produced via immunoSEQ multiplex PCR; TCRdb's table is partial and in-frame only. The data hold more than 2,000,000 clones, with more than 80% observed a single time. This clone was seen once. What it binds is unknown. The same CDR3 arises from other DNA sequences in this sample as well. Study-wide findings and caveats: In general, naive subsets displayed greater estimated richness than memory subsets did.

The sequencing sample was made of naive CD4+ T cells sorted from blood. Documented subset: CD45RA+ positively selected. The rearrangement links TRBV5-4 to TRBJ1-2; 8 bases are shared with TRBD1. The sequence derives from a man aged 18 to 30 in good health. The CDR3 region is CASSPGTGLYGYTF. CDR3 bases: TGTGCCAGCAGCCCTGGGACAGGACTATATGGCTACACCTTC.